This is a list of T cell receptor beta chains from one sample in a study of OX40 agonist ivuxolimab in advanced cancers. The protocol was immunoSEQ multiplex PCR, while the TCRdb copy is restricted to in-frame clones and leaves out a portion. The sample consists of 68,000 or so clones, more than 80% of them appearing once. The specimen was CD4+ or CD8+ T cells sorted from blood, collected in a trial of the OX40 agonist ivuxolimab. These receptors all stem from an adult with an advanced solid tumor such as melanoma, head and neck, liver or kidney cancer. Each CDR3 is given with its conserved first and last residue. The D gene is left open where the match is weak. Clone size is stated in some rows and not others, as once, few, many or a class when expanded.

abundance	v_gene	j_gene	d_gene	CDR3aa
NA	TRBV6-1	TRBJ2-2	TRBD2	CASRSGGGTGELFF
once	TRBV5-4	TRBJ1-1	NA	CASSLNPSTEAFF
NA	TRBV4-3	TRBJ1-5	TRBD1	CASSQGTGSRQPQHF
NA	TRBV9	TRBJ1-2	NA	CASSVEIQGQNGYTF
NA	TRBV28	TRBJ1-2	NA	CASSLSGYGYTF
NA	TRBV4-1	TRBJ1-6	NA	CASSQEDFGNSPLHF
NA	TRBV2	TRBJ1-2	NA	CASTERARANYGYTF
few	TRBV6-5	TRBJ1-2	TRBD1	CASSYIRTGGSYGYTF
NA	TRBV7-9	TRBJ2-2	TRBD1	CASSSQDRGLLAGELFF
NA	TRBV10-3	TRBJ1-1	NA	CAISDGTEAFF
NA	TRBV15	TRBJ2-5	NA	CATSRGTRRTLARTQYF
NA	TRBV18	TRBJ1-4	NA	CASSPMTDVNEKLFF
NA	TRBV9	TRBJ1-2	NA	CASSAHGGGFYGYTF
NA	TRBV19	TRBJ1-4	NA	CASSIRGEEKLFF
NA	TRBV7-3	TRBJ2-6	NA	CASSSSSRGGANVLTF
once	TRBV29-1	TRBJ1-1	NA	CSVESGTSMNTEAFF
NA	TRBV19	TRBJ1-5	NA	CASRRAGKTDQPQHF
many	TRBV28	TRBJ1-1	NA	CASLQSNGGEAFF
NA	TRBV6-5	TRBJ1-2	TRBD1	CASSDGQEIGGYTF
NA	TRBV10-3	TRBJ1-2	NA	CAISGRGNYGYTF
NA	TRBV6-1	TRBJ2-2	NA	CASRRLGELFF
NA	TRBV9	TRBJ1-1	NA	CASSVVDHNTEAFF
once	TRBV5-8	TRBJ1-5	TRBD1	CASSLGQGGNQPQHF
NA	TRBV7-9	TRBJ2-3	TRBD1	CASSFQGAPDTDTQYF
once	TRBV4-3	TRBJ2-2	NA	CASSQEAGQGGELFF
NA	TRBV7-3	TRBJ2-2	TRBD1	CASSLRTGGTGELFF
NA	TRBV18	TRBJ1-2	NA	CASSPEGRDANYGYTF
once	TRBV19	TRBJ1-4	NA	CASSPSRGVYEKLFF
NA	TRBV7-2	TRBJ1-2	NA	CASSLGLSGSDGYTF
NA	TRBV5-1	TRBJ1-5	NA	CASSEGTAYGQPQHF
once	TRBV6-1	NA	NA	CASTRAYEQYF
NA	TRBV5-1	TRBJ2-5	TRBD1	CASTGGRGETQYF
NA	TRBV5-4	TRBJ2-3	NA	CATKGGTLPDTQYF
NA	TRBV25-1	TRBJ1-1	TRBD1	CASKGQTNTEAFF
NA	TRBV7-9	TRBJ1-1	NA	CASSHSGTLNTEAFF
NA	TRBV18	TRBJ2-7	NA	CASSPYRDTYEQYF
NA	TRBV5-1	TRBJ2-7	TRBD1	CASSFSGQGFDEQYF
NA	TRBV2	TRBJ1-5	NA	CASSDNSNQPQHF
NA	TRBV15	TRBJ1-3	NA	CATTLDERNTIYF
NA	TRBV19	TRBJ2-2	NA	CASSMPGKNTGELFF
NA	TRBV27	TRBJ2-3	TRBD1	CASSMRVGDRGTDTQYF
NA	TRBV28	TRBJ1-4	NA	CASRSDGRIEKLFF
NA	TRBV7-2	TRBJ1-4	NA	CASSLERGVKLFF
NA	TRBV9	TRBJ2-7	NA	CASSVDWGGRASNEQYF
NA	TRBV7-2	TRBJ1-5	NA	CASSFRVDGYSNQPQHF
NA	TRBV14	TRBJ2-7	TRBD2	CASSPPGLASTYEQYF
NA	TRBV5-1	TRBJ1-5	NA	CASSLEGGGNQPQHF
NA	TRBV7-2	TRBJ1-2	NA	CASSSENRSPGYTF